A single T cell receptor (beta chain) is shown here with its context. Its antigen has not been determined. It is unclear where the CDR3 begins or ends on the DNA, so no DNA is shown, and the CDR3 is as TCRdb lists it. The sample belongs to a study of cytomegalovirus exposure and HLA in healthy donors (dated by TCRdb to the late 2010s). Some background on the complete study: In an earlier analysis of approximately 640 of the donors, 276 Gb of sequence data and some 120 million unique TCR beta sequences from roughly 180 million T cells were reported. An early release covering about 600 HLA-typed donors comprised 300 to 350 gigabases of sequencing data and around 80 million unique TCR sequences. Of the approximately 400 genotyped donors, approximately 82% fell in the genetic ancestry cluster associated with self-reported Caucasian donors. The aim of the study was to test whether cataloging public T cell receptors could identify signatures of past pathogen exposure. The study profiled the T cell repertoires of hundreds of subjects by immunosequencing and related them to cytomegalovirus serostatus. A separate validation cohort of approximately 130 different subjects was used in addition to the roughly 700-subject first cohort. To predict cytomegalovirus infection status, the study combined high-throughput TCR immunosequencing, statistical association of individual TCRs with disease status, and machine learning. A later analysis re-analyzed previously published TCR beta repertoires from roughly 690 donors and added high-resolution HLA genotyping to study TCR occurrence patterns. In the later analysis, no new phenotypic data were used to find candidate immune exposures; instead, reliance was placed on TCR beta sequences and their occurrence across donors. An earlier analysis of around 540 of the donors applied high-throughput TCR beta sequencing to assess whether each TCR beta V gene segment acted as functional or pseudogenic. Donor age, sex, ethnicity and CMV serostatus were collected together with the repertoire data. A later genetic analysis used genome-wide SNP genotypes for about three fifths of the 666 donors, treating that subset as a discovery cohort. Every discovery cohort repertoire had been produced on one sequencing platform. Both class I and class II loci were covered by HLA typing, at four-digit resolution. The number of typed donors differed by locus: about 620-640 for A, B, C, DRB1 and DQB1; 500 to 550 for DQA1; around 610 for DPA1; and 450 to 480 for DPB1. Because of strong linkage in the cohort, four or five DR-DQ haplotypes were treated as single units for association and clustering. Across about 380 genotyped donors of the cohort, an average of about 240,000 unique TCR beta nucleotide sequences per donor were sequenced, and roughly 20% of those sequences were non-productive. Paper-wide results and their limitations: Because some donors lacked HLA typing at each locus, the association tests relied only on the typed subset. In vitro tests confirmed that a few of the cytomegalovirus-associated TCR beta chains recognize cytomegalovirus antigens. The classifier was reported to diagnose cytomegalovirus status with high specificity and sensitivity in both the original cohort and the validation cohort. Compared with equally common non-associated chains, HLA-associated TCR beta chains in a later analysis were more clonally expanded and had lower generation probabilities. According to a later genetic analysis, donors in an Asian-associated ancestry cluster had fewer N-insertions in productive TCRs than the roughly 700-donor mean. The sequencing pipeline was judged likely to have produced a cluster of highly shared sequence variants as a technical artifact. In a later analysis, 16,951 TCR beta sequences were associated with specific HLA alleles at a false discovery rate of 0.05. The earlier analysis of 587 of the donors excluded roughly 17 rarely observed V segments, including chromosome 9 orphons, because counts were too low. In a later genetic analysis, a missense DCLRE1C variant was associated with V-gene and J-gene trimming of TCR beta chains, and the association was replicated in an independent cohort. A further reported finding was that TCR beta sequences accurately predicted the HLA-A and HLA-B alleles for most subjects in the first cohort. The cohort was sequenced for TCR beta chains only, and without alpha or paired-chain data the features that could be detected were limited. Correlated functional status among segregating V segments might reflect linkage disequilibrium, but an unknown experimental factor could not be ruled out. In a later analysis, TCR association rates were found to vary across HLA loci, with the most associated TCRs seen for DRB1 alleles and the fewest for HLA-C alleles. Several of the top co-occurrence clusters appeared to be linked to parvovirus B19, influenza, CMV and Epstein-Barr virus, according to a later analysis. The only immune exposure information available for the cohort was CMV serostatus. Most CMV-associated TCR beta chains appeared to be HLA-restricted in a later analysis, and the HLA associations seemed to be driven largely by CMV exposure. Sequencing depth was assumed to be roughly uniform across donors in the presence/absence analyses, though that assumption may not hold. Most TCR sequences were seen in very few donors, while some public TCRs were found in many individuals. When HLA alleles, especially DR and DQ, strongly co-occurred, TCR associations were difficult to assign to individual alleles. The authors suggested that the approach could potentially be generalized to other disease states and immunological phenotypes. In an earlier analysis of a few hundred of the donors, most TCR beta V segments were observed in productive rearrangements about 87% or about 30% of the time, broadly matching IMGT annotations. The study gave a list of 150 to 200 TCR beta chains associated with cytomegalovirus.

Libraries were built with the immunoSEQ multiplex PCR assay. For the multiplex PCR, a mixture combining 60 forward primers for TCR Vbeta segments and 13 reverse primers for TCR Jbeta segments was used. The CDR3 region of rearranged TCR beta genes was amplified from genomic DNA by a multiplex PCR assay. The Illumina HiSeq System was used to sequence the amplified TCR beta libraries as 87-base-pair reads. In the authors' own workflow: Across the 700 or so repertoires, a later analysis counted 75 million to 90 million unique TCR beta chains, 8.5 million to 12 million of which were shared by at least two donors. To remove PCR and sequencing errors, raw reads were error-corrected and collapsed into unique sequences using a nearest-neighbor algorithm that merged closely related sequences. Alignment of CDR3 sequences to IMGT reference sequences was used to assign V, D and J gene segments. Each retained sequence needed at least a six-nucleotide match to both a V gene segment and a J gene segment. A rearrangement was called productive if the CDR3 had no stop codons and remained in frame with V and J, and every other rearrangement was called non-productive. CDR3 was defined by IMGT convention, running from the second conserved V-encoded cysteine to the conserved J-encoded phenylalanine. Sequences without an unambiguous match to a single V gene segment were excluded from the earlier analysis of about 640 of the donors. An earlier analysis of a few hundred of the donors called V segments functional above 56.7% productive rearrangements and segregating when the between-donor standard deviation exceeded 5%. A statistical classification framework was built to diagnose cytomegalovirus status from the catalog of TCR beta chain sequences. V and J gene assignment, in a later analysis, came from comparing TCR nucleotide sequences with IMGT/GENE-DB human TR gene sequences. In a later analysis, CDR3 sequences and most-parsimonious VDJ recombination scenarios were assigned using the TCRdist pipeline. A later analysis defined each TCR beta chain by its CDR3 amino acid sequence plus V-gene family, and excluded reads lacking a unique V-gene family. To address suspected cross-contamination and a sequencing artifact, a later analysis removed 550 to 750 highly shared, low-generation-probability nucleotide sequences. In a later analysis, a clonal expansion index was calculated for each public chain from normalized within-repertoire ranks of inferred template counts. Generation probabilities in a later analysis came from a VDJ recombination model fitted to out-of-frame rearrangements, and those results were checked against IGoR. In a later analysis, TCR-TCR, TCR-HLA and TCR-CMV co-occurrence was scored with hypergeometric tests, and a repertoire-size bias correction was applied to TCR pairs. False discovery rates were estimated in a later analysis by permuting HLA or CMV assignments 20 times. In a later analysis, co-occurring TCRs were grouped using DBSCAN, with TCRdist sequence similarity added in when clustering inside HLA-allele-positive subsets. Repertoires with fewer than 30,000 or more than 120,000 public chains were left out of co-occurrence clustering, as were four to six repertoires with anomalous nucleotide sharing. TCRdb mirrors the immuneACCESS table, restricted to in-frame sequences. Some clones are absent from its copies; in checked studies, under half trace to an unresolved V gene, and the reason for the others is unknown. V, J and clone size are those of that table, while D and trimming were read from the DNA. The sample's own table lists around 160,000 clones. In total, the top ten clones hold 1.5% to 2% of the sample.

In total, about 650 healthy bone marrow donors made up the cohort. At the time of sampling, all cohort members were nominally healthy, though unrecorded immune exposures were likely present. The donor was CMV seronegative and belonged to the group of 352 seronegative cohort members. Each donor provided a peripheral blood sample, and peripheral blood mononuclear cells were used for TCR beta sequencing. The Qiagen DNeasy Blood Extraction Kit was used to extract genomic DNA from the blood cell samples. The sample was PBMCs. The sequence was collected from a woman between 45 and 65 years old in good health and CMV-seronegative.

CDR3 sequence: CASSSSVWGEMYGYTF. The sequence joins TRBV5-1 to TRBJ1-2. The germline V gene provides CDR1 SGHRS and CDR2 YFSETQ. There are 16 amino acids in the CDR3, from cysteine to phenylalanine inclusive.